The 15 T cell receptor beta chains reported below all come from one sample, sequenced in a study of OX40 agonist ivuxolimab in advanced cancers. Libraries were prepared by immunoSEQ multiplex PCR; TCRdb keeps only in-frame clonotypes and omits some of them. The table records under 90,000 clones, 75% to 90% of them present only once. Sequenced here: CD4+ or CD8+ T cells sorted from blood, sampled in a trial of the OX40 agonist ivuxolimab. The receptors originated from an adult with an advanced solid tumor such as melanoma, head and neck, liver or kidney cancer.

This clone appeared once. The CDR3 spells CASSLEGGLEPQHF. Here the CDR3 DNA reads TGTGCCAGCAGCTTAGAGGGAGGGTTGGAGCCCCAGCATTTT. This chain links TRBV7-8 with TRBJ1-5; D gene ambiguous. Germline lookup yields CDR1 SGHVS and CDR2 FQNEAQ. This CDR3 region has 14 residues. V lost 1 base and J 8 bases, leaving 12 bases between the germline ends. The full variable domain, with the rest looked up from reference TRBV7-8 and TRBJ1-5, is GAGVSQSPRYKVAKRGQDVALRCDPISGHVSLFWYQQALGQGPEFLTYFQNEAQLDKSGLPSDRFFAERPEGSVSTLKIQRTQQEDSAVYLCASSLEGGLEPQHFGDGTRLSIL.

The rearrangement links TRBV6-5 to TRBJ2-1; 11 bases are a match to TRBD2. From germline, CDR1 is MNHEY and CDR2 SVGAGI. CDR3 length equals 16 residues. Losses at the gene ends were 4 bases for V and 2 bases for J; bases not matched to a gene: 4. Written as DNA, the CDR3 is TGTGCCAGCAGTTTCACTAGCGGGGGCGCCTACAATGAGCAGTTCTTC. This encodes CASSFTSGGAYNEQFF.

This chain uses TRBV6-5 with TRBJ1-5; 8 bases fit TRBD1. The J segment lost 4 bases and the V segment lost 9 bases, leaving 5 bases of the junction unmatched. CDR1 is MNHEY, CDR2 SVGAGI, per germline. The CDR3 is 13 residues long. CDR3 in DNA: TGTGCCAGTGGACAGGGAGTGAATCAGCCCCAGCATTTT. Its protein product is CASGQGVNQPQHF.

The genes are TRBV5-4 and TRBJ2-3; D is possibly TRBD2 (5 bases). The V end lost 4 bases, the J end lost 1 base, and 10 bases lay between the germline ends. CDR3 length: 14 residues. Per germline, CDR1 SGHNT and CDR2 YYREEE (reference sequence). The CDR3 region has the DNA TGTGCCAGCAGCCAGAGCGGTCGCACAGATACGCAGTATTTT. Translating gives CASSQSGRTDTQYF.

The chain combines TRBV5-4 with TRBJ1-4; D might be TRBD1 (5 bases). Trimming took 4 bases from V and 4 from J, leaving 11 bases between them. CDR3 length equals 14 residues. Germline V lookup: CDR1 SGHNT, CDR2 YYREEE (reference sequence). CDR3: CASSGAGLNEKLFF. The CDR3 DNA reads TGTGCCAGCAGCGGGGCAGGACTTAATGAAAAACTGTTTTTT. Based on the CDR3 plus reference TRBV5-4 and TRBJ1-4, the full variable domain is ETGVTQSPTHLIKTRGQQVTLRCSSQSGHNTVSWYQQALGQGPQFIFQYYREEENGRGNFPPRFSGLQFPNYSSELNVNALELDDSALYLCASSGAGLNEKLFFGSGTQLSVL.

The chain is built from TRBV2 and TRBJ2-3, with TRBD2 matching 8 bases. V shed 5 bases and J 0 bases; nucleotides not matched to a gene: 7. Germline V gene sequence: CDR1 SNHLY, CDR2 FYNNEI. The CDR3 length is 16 residues. The CDR3 reads CASSKGTRASTDTQYF. The CDR3 region has the DNA TGTGCCAGCAGTAAGGGGACTAGGGCTAGCACAGATACGCAGTATTTT.

This chain links TRBV5-6 with TRBJ2-3, with D possibly TRBD2 on 7 matching bases. There are 16 residues in the CDR3. The V end was cut by 1 base, the J end by 2 bases, with 14 bases between. Per germline, CDR1 SGHDT and CDR2 YYEEEE. CDR3 sequence reads: CASSLFRGATTDTQYF. CDR3 sequence (DNA): TGTGCCAGCAGCTTGTTCCGGGGGGCCACCACAGATACGCAGTATTTT.

CDR3 in amino acids: CASSPLGTSGGLDEQFF. For the CDR3, the DNA is TGTGCCAGCAGCCCACTGGGGACTAGCGGGGGGTTGGATGAGCAGTTCTTC. The genes are TRBV4-2 and TRBJ2-1, with 15 nucleotides matching TRBD2. J gave up 8 bases and V 4 bases, and 9 bases lay outside the gene matches. Germline V gene lookup returns CDR1 LGHNA and CDR2 YNFKEQ. This CDR3 is built from 17 residues.

The rearrangement links TRBV2 to TRBJ1-1; no reliable D call. V lost 7 bases and J lost 0, with 9 bases in between. This CDR3 is built from 13 residues. CDR1 and CDR2 (germline): SNHLY, FYNNEI. The CDR3 bases are TGTGCCAGCACTAACGGGGTGAACACTGAAGCTTTCTTT. It yields the protein CASTNGVNTEAFF.

The chain has TRBV9 and TRBJ2-3; D unresolved. The V gene's germline CDR1 is SGDLS and CDR2 YYNGEE. The V and J ends lost 4 bases and 0 bases respectively, with 6 bases between them. The CDR3 spans 13 residues. The CDR3 coding sequence is TGTGCCAGCAGCACAGCTAGCACAGATACGCAGTATTTT. Translated: CASSTASTDTQYF.

The V and J genes are TRBV9 and TRBJ2-2, with 9 bases that match TRBD2. Germline CDR1 reads SGDLS; CDR2 reads YYNGEE. V shed 0 bases, J shed 1 base, and the junction held 1 base outside the gene matches. This CDR3 is built from 16 residues. The CDR3 is CASSVALAGNTGELFF. CDR3 DNA: TGTGCCAGCAGCGTAGCACTAGCGGGGAACACCGGGGAGCTGTTTTTT.

The chain recombines TRBV6-5 with TRBJ2-7; 7 bases agree with TRBD2. J was trimmed by 4 bases and V by 0 bases; bases with no gene match: 9. Germline loops: CDR1 MNHEY, CDR2 SVGAGI. The CDR3 has 16 residues. The CDR3 sequence: CASSYSILADRYEQYF. As DNA, the CDR3 is TGTGCCAGCAGTTACTCGATTCTAGCGGATAGGTACGAGCAGTACTTC.

This clone has just a few counts. The chain employs TRBV5-1 and TRBJ2-6, with D hard to call. This CDR3 spans 15 amino acids. Germline-derived CDR1 and CDR2 are SGHRS and YFSETQ. V was shortened by 0 bases and J by 4 bases, with 8 bases between the two germline ends. CDR3 DNA sequence: TGCGCCAGCAGCTTGGACCCCTCGGGGGCCAACGTCCTGACTTTC. Its protein is CASSLDPSGANVLTF.

This rearrangement joins TRBV19 to TRBJ2-5; the D call may be TRBD1 or TRBD2 (5 bases each). Germline V gene sequence: CDR1 LNHDA, CDR2 SQIVND (reference sequence). Between the trimmed V and J ends, which lost 5 bases and 5 bases, there was a span of 18 bases. The CDR3 is 15 amino acids. The CDR3 protein is CASSLRGRIAETQYF. In nucleotides, the CDR3 is TGTGCCAGTAGTCTCCGGGGCCGGATAGCGGAGACCCAGTACTTC.

This clone was counted once. This rearrangement joins TRBV21-1 to TRBJ1-1. TRBV21-1 represents a pseudogene. This CDR3 has 15 residues. The CDR3 DNA reads as TGTGCCAGCAGCAAAGGAGGGGCCCTGAACACTGAAGCTTTCTTT. Translating gives CASSKGGALNTEAFF.